This entry features one TCR beta chain sequence. This clonotype appeared a few times. Its antigen remains undetermined. Base qualities are not at hand, and no much larger clone is one base apart. The germline V gene supplies CDR1 SGHRS and CDR2 YFSETQ. V is cut by 2 bases and J by 3 bases, and the space between the germline ends is 12 bases. Its CDR3 holds 14 amino acids, cysteine through phenylalanine. The sequence is cut down to CDR3 DNA, 42 bases in frame from base 1. This specimen comes from a study of blood T cells in healthy people across ages (dated by TCRdb to the mid-2010s). Concerning the study at large: In model experiments, template switching captured about one uniquely barcoded TCR beta cDNA molecule for every two T cells. To track age-related changes in TCR beta repertoire diversity, the study relied on deep sequencing normalized with unique cDNA molecular identifiers. Donors were grouped into four age groups: young (average about 15 years), middle-aged (39), aged (around 60) and long-lived (about 89). To avoid experimental bias, donors of different ages were distributed randomly across sequencing lanes. The study analyzed two additional independent replicas of 1 million unique cDNA reads from the same blood draw for two donors, one aged 18 to 29 and one aged 80 or older.

Donors were 39 systemically healthy Caucasian individuals from Russia aged roughly 6 to 90 years. Each donor gave roughly 11 milliliters of peripheral blood, drawn into EDTA-treated Vacutainer tubes. Ficoll-Paque density-gradient centrifugation was used to isolate PBMCs, with at least 6 million per sample. Trizol reagent was used to extract total RNA from PBMCs, with at least 6 micrograms per sample. For every donor, an aliquot of PBMCs went through flow cytometry to measure the percentages of naive CD45RAhigh/CD27high T cells. The study at large found these results: Bulk unsorted PBMC profiling prevented conclusive comparison of naive and antigen-experienced compartments. Because donor CMV infection status was unknown, age-related changes in expanded clonotypes were potentially confounded. The percentage of naive T cells measured by flow cytometry correlated strongly with observed TCR beta diversity. Estimates of total diversity based on one million sequenced T cells were regarded as lower bounds and as underestimates. Observed TCR beta diversity per million T cells fell roughly linearly with age, and a significant reduction was already apparent by age around 40. Compared with the aged group, the long-lived group had more naive CD4+ T cells, fewer expanded clones and increased TCR diversity, suggesting age selection.

The method was 5' RACE. Instrument used: Illumina HiSeq 2500. A second PCR of about 7 to 12 cycles was run with a J-beta primer mix and a sample-barcoded 5' primer. A unique molecular identifier was introduced onto each TCR beta cDNA molecule by a template-switch 5' adaptor carrying 12 random nucleotides. Each sample yielded at least 2.5 million CDR3-containing paired-end reads. First-strand cDNA was synthesized from all RNA with the Mint cDNA synthesis kit, primed by a TRBC-specific oligonucleotide. Following uracil-DNA glycosylase treatment, a first 18-cycle PCR with universal primers M1SS and BC2_uni_R was performed on all cDNA. The original methods were these. Each sample was normalized by randomly selecting 1 million high-quality reads, each carrying a distinct molecular identifier. Instead of being binned into consensus sequences, reads that shared molecular identifiers were thrown out. MiTCR, set to a Q25 quality threshold and the strictest error-elimination algorithm, was used for CDR3 identification, clonotype clustering and error correction. A nonparametric unseen species model using Euler transformation provided a lower-bound estimate of total TCR beta diversity. TCRdb ran its own pipeline on the public reads, namely fastp trimming at Q25 and MiXCR clone calling, and kept in-frame beta chains. Each entry merges the rows of one CDR3 protein and shows their most common DNA and genes. TCRdb, rather than the study authors, made the V and J calls. The sample includes 850,000 to 1,000,000 distinct CDR3 sequences, with about 44% observed a single time. Around an eighth of the sample is held by the ten biggest clonotypes.

The sequence was obtained from a young man in good health. Recombination joined TRBV5-1 with TRBJ2-7, and the D gene may be TRBD2, 6 bases matching. The sequencing input was blood. The CDR3 reads CASSFGGIHYEQYF. In nucleotides, the sequence is TGCGCCAGCAGCTTCGGAGGGATCCACTACGAGCAGTACTTC.